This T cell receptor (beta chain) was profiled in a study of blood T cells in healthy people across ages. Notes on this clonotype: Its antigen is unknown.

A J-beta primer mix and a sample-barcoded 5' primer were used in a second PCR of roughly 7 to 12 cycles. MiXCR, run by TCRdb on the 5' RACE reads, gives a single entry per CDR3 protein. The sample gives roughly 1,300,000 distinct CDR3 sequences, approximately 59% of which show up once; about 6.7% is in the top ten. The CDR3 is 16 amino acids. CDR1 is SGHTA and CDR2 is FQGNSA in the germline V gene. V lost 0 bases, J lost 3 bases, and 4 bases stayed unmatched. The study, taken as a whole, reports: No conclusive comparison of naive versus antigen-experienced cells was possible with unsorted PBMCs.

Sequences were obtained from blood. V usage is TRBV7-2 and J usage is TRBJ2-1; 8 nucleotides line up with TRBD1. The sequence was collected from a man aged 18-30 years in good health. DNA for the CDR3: TGTGCCAGCAGCTTAGCGCGCGGGACAGGCTACAATGAGCAGTTCTTC. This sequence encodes CASSLARGTGYNEQFF.